This T cell receptor (beta chain) is drawn from a study of cytomegalovirus exposure and HLA in healthy donors. Regarding the study as a whole: Reports state that TCR beta sequences accurately predicted most subjects' HLA-A and HLA-B alleles.

This PCR relied on a set of 60 Vbeta primers and 13 Jbeta primers. Repertoires were generated with immunoSEQ multiplex PCR, while TCRdb's copy carries only in-frame clones and drops some. The data show 98,000 or so clones, with nearly 80% seen just once and roughly 6% held by the top ten. In the case of this clone: Its antigen is not known.

CDR1 and CDR2 (germline): LNHDA, SQIVND (reference sequence). Trimming left V 7 bases short and J 0 bases short, with 13 bases between. The CDR3 has 15 residues. The clonotype comes from a man in his sixties in good health and CMV-seropositive. The chain has TRBV19 and TRBJ1-5, with a weak D call TRBD1 (5 bases). The sequenced material came from PBMCs. DNA for the CDR3: TGTGCCAGTACTCCAAGGGGCTTTAGCAATCAGCCCCAGCATTTT. Translated, it gives CASTPRGFSNQPQHF.